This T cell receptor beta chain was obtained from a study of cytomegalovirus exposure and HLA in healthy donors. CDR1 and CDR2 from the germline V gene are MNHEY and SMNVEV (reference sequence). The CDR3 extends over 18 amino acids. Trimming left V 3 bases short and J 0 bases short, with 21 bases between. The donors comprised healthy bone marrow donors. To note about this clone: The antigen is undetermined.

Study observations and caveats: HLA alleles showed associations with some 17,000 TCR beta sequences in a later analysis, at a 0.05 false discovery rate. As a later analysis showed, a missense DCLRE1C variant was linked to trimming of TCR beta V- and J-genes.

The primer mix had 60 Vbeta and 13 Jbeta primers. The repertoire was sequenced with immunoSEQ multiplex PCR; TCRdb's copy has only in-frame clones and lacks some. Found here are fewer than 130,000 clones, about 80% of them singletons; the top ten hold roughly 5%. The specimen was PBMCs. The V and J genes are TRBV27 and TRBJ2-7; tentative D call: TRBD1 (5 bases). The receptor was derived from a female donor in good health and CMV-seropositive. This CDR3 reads CASSFQGPFGPNSYEQYF. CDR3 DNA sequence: TGTGCCAGCAGTTTTCAGGGCCCGTTCGGGCCCAACTCCTACGAGCAGTACTTC.